A single sample gave rise to the 27 T cell receptor beta chains below, sequenced in a study of stem cell transplantation in POMP-related autoinflammatory disease. Profiling relied on immunoSEQ multiplex PCR, and the TCRdb table lists in-frame clones only, not all of them. Found here are 4,000 to 6,000 clones, about 92% of them singletons; the top ten hold 2% to 3%. The sample in question was CD8+ T cells from PBMCs, obtained after stem cell transplantation. These receptor sequences come from a human patient with POMP-related autoinflammation and immune dysregulation (PRAID). Some T cells may trace back to the graft donor.

The CDR3 bases are TGCGCCAGCAGCCAAGATCCCTCGGGGCTAGCGGGGTTCTACGAGCAGTACTTC. Residues: CASSQDPSGLAGFYEQYF. The V and J genes are TRBV4-1 and TRBJ2-7; 9 bases are a match to TRBD2. Trimming at V came to 0 bases and at J to 3 bases, leaving 12 bases not matched to a gene. Germline CDR1 and CDR2: MGHRA and YSYEKL. There are 18 residues in the CDR3.

This chain links TRBV27 with TRBJ2-6; perhaps D is TRBD1 or TRBD2 (5 bases each). CDR3 length: 15 amino acids. V lost 5 bases to trimming and J lost 3 bases, with 11 bases between them. Germline V gene sequence: CDR1 MNHEY, CDR2 SMNVEV (reference sequence). CDR3 nucleotide sequence: TGTGCCAGCAGTCCCAGAGGGGTTGGGGCCAACGTCCTGACTTTC. Its translation: CASSPRGVGANVLTF.

The V and J genes are TRBV6-2 or TRBV6-3 and TRBJ2-7; 13 bases map to TRBD2. Germline V CDR1 and CDR2: MNHEY, SVGEGT. V lost 6 bases to trimming and J lost 2 bases; unmatched junction nucleotides: 4. The CDR3 length is 15 residues. The CDR3 here is CASSLLAGGTYEQYF. The DNA of the CDR3 is TGTGCCAGCAGCCTACTAGCGGGAGGGACCTACGAGCAGTACTTC.

This clone has just a few counts. The chain recombines TRBV6-5 with TRBJ1-5; tentative D call: TRBD1 (6 bases). The CDR3 runs 15 residues. Germline V gives CDR1 MNHEY, CDR2 SVGAGI. The V end was cut by 6 bases, the J end by 0 bases, with 12 bases between. The CDR3 region has the DNA TGTGCCAGCAGCCACCAGGGGAATAGCAATCAGCCCCAGCATTTT. Its protein product is CASSHQGNSNQPQHF.

V gene TRBV2 combines with J gene TRBJ1-1; D uncertain. Between the trimmed V and J ends, which lost 4 bases and 0 bases, there was a span of 12 bases. CDR1 SNHLY and CDR2 FYNNEI come from the germline V gene. CDR3 length: 15 amino acids. The CDR3 protein is CASSGLGDLNTEAFF. CDR3 DNA: TGTGCCAGCAGTGGTCTCGGCGATTTGAACACTGAAGCTTTCTTT.

The V gene is TRBV6-5, the J gene TRBJ2-5, with TRBD1 identical over 7 bases. Germline V gene lookup returns CDR1 MNHEY and CDR2 SVGAGI. Germline trimming cut 6 bases from V and 2 bases from J; bases unmatched to any gene: 6. The CDR3 extends over 14 amino acids. This chain's CDR3 is CASRSGQLQETQYF. DNA of the CDR3: TGTGCCAGCAGATCGGGACAGTTACAAGAGACCCAGTACTTC.

The genes are TRBV30 and TRBJ2-7; D remains ambiguous. The CDR3 covers 13 residues. With 0 bases removed from V and 3 bases from J, the gap between germline ends came to 9 bases. Germline CDR1 reads GTSNPN; CDR2 reads SVGIG (reference sequence). CDR3 sequence reads: CAWSVGQNYEQYF. DNA for the CDR3: TGTGCCTGGAGTGTTGGGCAGAACTACGAGCAGTACTTC. Filled out from reference TRBV30 and TRBJ2-7, the complete variable domain reads SQTIHQWPATLVQPVGSPLSLECTVEGTSNPNLYWYRQAAGRGLQLLFYSVGIGQISSEVPQNLSASRPQDRQFILSSKKLLLSDSGFYLCAWSVGQNYEQYFGPGTRLTVT.

The chain combines TRBV5-6 with TRBJ2-7; 8 bases match TRBD1. The CDR3 has 15 amino acids. Per germline, CDR1 SGHDT and CDR2 YYEEEE. Unmatched junction bases numbered 5, after V lost 2 bases and J lost 1 base. CDR3 loop: CASSFGTGPSYEQYF. CDR3 bases: TGTGCCAGCAGCTTTGGGACAGGACCTTCCTACGAGCAGTACTTC.

The table lists this clone with a count of one. The rearrangement uses TRBV7-2 and TRBJ1-2, with D tentatively TRBD1 (6 bases). The CDR3 loop spans 15 amino acids. V lost 1 base to trimming and J lost 4 bases, with 13 bases between them. Germline lookup yields CDR1 SGHTA and CDR2 FQGNSA. CDR3 loop: CASSLVGGGSYGYTF. DNA for the CDR3: TGTGCCAGCAGCTTAGTTGGGGGCGGATCCTATGGCTACACCTTC.

The chain couples TRBV28 to TRBJ2-7, with D uncertain. V lost 4 bases to trimming and J lost 1 base, with 14 bases between them. The CDR3 runs to 15 residues. Germline CDR1 reads MDHEN; CDR2 reads SYDVKM. CDR3 DNA: TGTGCCAGCAGTTCCGAACTTGCCGAATCCTACGAGCAGTACTTC. Translating it yields CASSSELAESYEQYF.

V is TRBV7-9 and J is TRBJ1-1; 9 bases are shared with TRBD1. This CDR3 has 16 residues. CDR1 SEHNR and CDR2 FQNEAQ come from the germline V gene (reference sequence). The J segment lost 6 bases and the V segment lost 1 base, leaving 9 bases of the junction unmatched. The CDR3 nucleotides read TGTGCCAGCAGCTTAGTTTTTGGGAGGACAGGGGCTGAAGCTTTCTTT. It yields the protein CASSLVFGRTGAEAFF.

The J gene is TRBJ2-7, the V gene TRBV14; a possible D gene is TRBD1 (6 bases). Germline V gives CDR1 SGHDN, CDR2 FVKESK. Between the trimmed V and J ends, which lost 4 bases and 2 bases, there was a span of 21 bases. This CDR3 region has 17 residues. The CDR3 spells CASSPLVWTVIAYEQYF. CDR3 DNA: TGTGCCAGCAGCCCCCTAGTATGGACAGTGATAGCCTACGAGCAGTACTTC.

The chain carries TRBV28 and TRBJ1-6; 8 bases are a match to TRBD1. The germline V gene has CDR1 MDHEN and CDR2 SYDVKM. The V and J ends lost 10 bases and 9 bases, in that order; junction bases with no gene match: 8. The CDR3 consists of 13 residues. The CDR3 loop reads CATSDREASPLHF. CDR3 bases: TGTGCCACCTCGGACAGGGAGGCTTCACCCCTCCACTTT.

V is TRBV28 and J is TRBJ1-3; D is undetermined. Germline lookup yields CDR1 MDHEN and CDR2 SYDVKM. The CDR3 is made up of 12 amino acids. V was pared by 5 bases and J by 4 bases, with 6 bases between. In DNA form, the CDR3 reads TGTGCCAGCAGTCTTGCCGGAAACACCATATATTTT. Amino acid sequence: CASSLAGNTIYF.

With respect to this clone: An end of the junction differs from the germline gene, which may be a read error. The chain recombines TRBV10-3 with TRBJ1-1; TRBD1 matches at 7 bases. This CDR3 region has 14 residues. Looked up from germline, CDR1 is ENHRY and CDR2 is SYGVKD. The CDR3 nucleotides read TGTGCCATCAGTCTTGTACAGGGGAACAGTGAAGCTTTCTTT. It is translated as CAISLVQGNSEAFF.

This chain uses TRBV9 with TRBJ2-5; the D is unclear. V lost 3 bases to trimming and J lost 5 bases, with 11 bases between them. Germline V gives CDR1 SGDLS, CDR2 YYNGEE. The CDR3 runs 13 residues. Here the CDR3 reads CASSERTTETQYF. In DNA, the CDR3 is TGTGCCAGCAGCGAACGGACCACGGAGACCCAGTACTTC.

The chain employs TRBV14 and TRBJ2-7; 9 bases agree with TRBD2. The germline CDR1 and CDR2 sequences are SGHDN and FVKESK. Germline trimming cut 1 base from V and 9 bases from J; bases unmatched to any gene: 13. The length of the CDR3 is 16 residues. DNA for the CDR3: TGTGCCAGCAGCCAAGTCAGAGCGGGAGGTCCCTTGGGGCAGTACTTC. Translation gives CASSQVRAGGPLGQYF.

The chain couples TRBV29-1 to TRBJ2-1, with a possible D match to TRBD1 (5 bases). V was cut by 3 bases and J by 4 bases, with 7 bases left in between. The CDR3 totals 12 residues. Per germline, CDR1 SQVTM and CDR2 ANQGSEA. The CDR3 DNA reads as TGCAGCGTTGAGGGGCGGTACAATGAGCAGTTCTTC. It encodes CSVEGRYNEQFF.

This chain joins TRBV19 and TRBJ2-1; TRBD2 aligns across 10 bases. Germline CDR1 LNHDA, CDR2 SQIVND (reference sequence). The CDR3 is made up of 20 amino acids. J lost 8 bases, V lost 3 bases, and 22 bases had no gene match. The CDR3 sequence: CASSIFGDMLSGRAMHEQFF. DNA for the CDR3: TGTGCCAGTAGTATTTTTGGCGATATGTTAAGCGGGAGGGCCATGCATGAGCAGTTCTTC. The full variable domain, completed using reference TRBV19 and TRBJ2-1, is DGGITQSPKYLFRKEGQNVTLSCEQNLNHDAMYWYRQDPGQGLRLIYYSQIVNDFQKGDIAEGYSVSREKKESFPLTVTSAQKNPTAFYLCASSIFGDMLSGRAMHEQFFGPGTRLTVL.

This chain joins TRBV6-5 and TRBJ2-5; D not certain. Trimming left V 2 bases short and J 5 bases short, with 3 bases between. Germline CDR1 is MNHEY and CDR2 is SVGAGI. This CDR3 is built from 11 residues. CDR3 nucleotides: TGTGCCAGCAGTTACGACGAGACCCAGTACTTC. Translating it yields CASSYDETQYF.

The chain joins TRBV10-1 to TRBJ2-7, with no clear D. The V gene's germline CDR1 is WNHNN and CDR2 SYGVQD (reference sequence). The CDR3 contains 15 residues. V was shortened by 7 bases and J by 7 bases, with 23 bases between the two germline ends. The CDR3, as DNA: TGCGCCAGCAACGCCGGACGGAACTCCTCTCGAGAGCAGTACTTC. Translated, it gives CASNAGRNSSREQYF.

V gene TRBV5-1 combines with J gene TRBJ2-7; D is unclear. V was shortened by 0 bases and J by 6 bases, with 7 bases between the two germline ends. The CDR3 spans 12 residues. Germline loops: CDR1 SGHRS, CDR2 YFSETQ. The CDR3 nucleotides are TGCGCCAGCAGCTTGGCCGGTGGCGAGCAGTACTTC. Its protein product is CASSLAGGEQYF.

This clone was counted a single time. The chain is built from TRBV7-2 and TRBJ2-1, with 7 bases fitting TRBD1. The CDR3 length is 16 residues. V shed 1 base, J shed 4 bases, and the junction held 7 bases outside the gene matches. The germline CDR1 and CDR2 sequences are SGHTA and FQGNSA. Here the CDR3 DNA reads TGTGCCAGCAGCTTAGACCTGGGACAGAGTTACAATGAGCAGTTCTTC. Translation: CASSLDLGQSYNEQFF.

The chain combines TRBV19 with TRBJ1-1, with a possible D match to TRBD1 (6 bases). V was pared by 1 base and J by 0 bases, with 9 bases between. This CDR3 contains 15 residues. Germline CDR1 is LNHDA and CDR2 is SQIVND (reference sequence). CDR3: CASSIGQVMNTEAFF. CDR3 DNA: TGTGCCAGTAGTATAGGACAGGTCATGAACACTGAAGCTTTCTTT.

The chain couples TRBV7-8 to TRBJ2-1; 14 bases are shared with TRBD2. CDR1 and CDR2 (germline): SGHVS, FQNEAQ. CDR3 length: 18 residues. V shed 5 bases, J shed 5 bases, and the junction held 11 bases outside the gene matches. CDR3 DNA sequence: TGTGCCAGCAGCCTGCGAGGGGGACTAGCGGGAGCCCACAATGAGCAGTTCTTC. Encoded protein: CASSLRGGLAGAHNEQFF. Full variable domain (rest looked up from reference TRBV7-8 and TRBJ2-1): GAGVSQSPRYKVAKRGQDVALRCDPISGHVSLFWYQQALGQGPEFLTYFQNEAQLDKSGLPSDRFFAERPEGSVSTLKIQRTQQEDSAVYLCASSLRGGLAGAHNEQFFGPGTRLTVL.

This CDR3 reads CASSLRSRVYEQYF. Written as DNA, the CDR3 is TGTGCCAGCAGCTTGCGAAGCAGGGTATACGAGCAGTACTTC. V is TRBV5-4 and J is TRBJ2-7, with a tentative D call TRBD1 (5 bases). CDR1 and CDR2 from the germline V gene are SGHNT and YYREEE (reference sequence). Trimming stripped 1 base from V and 4 bases from J, with 12 bases between. The CDR3 sequence is 14 residues long. The variable domain in full, completed from reference TRBV5-4 and TRBJ2-7, reads ETGVTQSPTHLIKTRGQQVTLRCSSQSGHNTVSWYQQALGQGPQFIFQYYREEENGRGNFPPRFSGLQFPNYSSELNVNALELDDSALYLCASSLRSRVYEQYFGPGTRLTVT.

The rearrangement uses TRBV9 and TRBJ2-1; 14 positions agree with TRBD2. V was pared by 4 bases and J by 9 bases, with 9 bases of the junction left unmatched. This CDR3 is built from 16 residues. Germline CDR1 and CDR2: SGDLS and YYNGEE. This CDR3 reads CASSPHLGLAGGEQFF. In nucleotides, the CDR3 is TGTGCCAGCAGCCCTCACCTCGGACTAGCGGGAGGTGAGCAGTTCTTC.